This T cell receptor beta chain emerged from a study of cytomegalovirus exposure and HLA in healthy donors (dated by TCRdb to 2017 to 2019). Describing the broader study: According to an earlier analysis of around 600 of the donors, roughly 180 million T cells yielded 117 million unique TCR beta sequences and less than 300 Gb of sequence data. An early release that covered some 630 HLA-typed donors contained 300 to 350 gigabases of sequencing data and 65 million to 100 million unique TCR sequences. Of the approximately 400 genotyped donors, 75% to 85% were placed in the genetic ancestry cluster associated with self-reported Caucasian donors. The study was designed to test whether signatures of past pathogen exposure could be identified by cataloging public T cell receptors. The study used immunosequencing to profile the T cell repertoires of approximately 640 subjects and linked those repertoires to cytomegalovirus serostatus. A separate validation cohort of roughly 110 different subjects was used in addition to the approximately 640-subject first cohort. The study combined high-throughput TCR immunosequencing, statistical association of individual TCRs with disease status, and machine learning to predict cytomegalovirus infection status. A later analysis re-examined previously published TCR beta repertoires from 500 to 700 donors and added high-resolution HLA genotyping to investigate patterns of TCR occurrence. Rather than using new phenotypic data, the later analysis identified candidate immune exposures from TCR beta sequences and from how often those sequences occurred across donors. An earlier analysis of 500 to 650 of the donors applied high-throughput TCR beta sequencing to assess whether each TCR beta V gene segment acted as functional or pseudogenic. Donor age, sex, ethnicity and CMV serostatus were compiled together with the repertoire data. A later genetic analysis used genome-wide SNP genotypes for about 60% of the roughly 700 donors, treating that subset as a discovery cohort. Every repertoire in the discovery cohort had been generated on one and the same sequencing platform. HLA typing covered class I and class II loci at four-digit resolution. Typing coverage differed by locus: A, B, C, DRB1 and DQB1 were typed in roughly 620-630 donors, DQA1 in approximately 520, DPA1 in some 570, and DPB1 in 472. Four to six DR-DQ haplotypes were handled as single units for association and clustering, since linkage in the cohort was strong. Among 398 genotyped donors of the cohort, an average of 235,054 unique TCR beta nucleotide sequences were sequenced per donor, 15% to 20% of them non-productive.

The investigation overall reported the following: In a later analysis, TCR association rates were found to vary across HLA loci, with the most associated TCRs seen for DRB1 alleles and the fewest for HLA-C alleles. The sequencing pipeline was judged likely to have produced a cluster of highly shared sequence variants as a technical artifact. In a later analysis, most CMV-associated TCR beta chains were found to appear HLA-restricted, with HLA associations seemingly driven largely by CMV exposure. Strong co-occurrence of HLA alleles, especially DR and DQ, made assigning TCR associations to individual alleles difficult. Correlated functional status among segregating V segments might be attributable to linkage disequilibrium, but an unknown experimental factor could not be ruled out. It was suggested by the authors that the approach could potentially be generalized to other disease states and immunological phenotypes. In an earlier analysis of about 540 of the donors, most TCR beta V segments were observed in productive rearrangements about 87% or about 30% of the time, broadly matching IMGT annotations. A total of around 150 TCR beta chains were listed by the study as associated with cytomegalovirus. In a later analysis, about 17,000 TCR beta sequences were associated with specific HLA alleles at a false discovery rate of 0.05. Because HLA typing was missing for some donors at each locus, association tests included only the typed subset. In this cohort, only TCR beta chains were sequenced, and detectable features were limited by the absence of alpha or paired-chain data. A later analysis reported that several top co-occurrence clusters appeared linked to parvovirus B19, influenza, CMV and Epstein-Barr virus. A few of the identified cytomegalovirus-associated TCR beta chains were confirmed in vitro to be specific for cytomegalovirus antigens. Immune exposure information for the cohort was limited to CMV serostatus. Most TCR sequences were observed very rarely across donors, whereas some public TCRs were present in many individuals. A further reported finding was that TCR beta sequences accurately predicted the HLA-A and HLA-B alleles for most subjects in the first cohort. According to a later genetic analysis, donors in an Asian-associated ancestry cluster had fewer N-insertions in productive TCRs than the approximately 650-donor mean. Because counts were too low, about 18 rarely observed V segments, including chromosome 9 orphons, were left out of the earlier analysis of 500 to 650 of the donors. The presence/absence analyses assumed that sequencing depth was roughly uniform across donors, and that assumption may not be true. An association between a missense DCLRE1C variant and V-gene and J-gene trimming of TCR beta chains was found in a later genetic analysis and replicated in an independent cohort. The classifier was reported to diagnose cytomegalovirus status with high specificity and sensitivity in both the original and validation cohorts. A later analysis found that HLA-associated TCR beta chains were more clonally expanded and had lower generation probabilities than equally common non-associated chains.

Library method: the immunoSEQ multiplex PCR assay. For the multiplex PCR, a mixture combining 60 forward primers for TCR Vbeta segments and 13 reverse primers for TCR Jbeta segments was used. Amplification of the CDR3 region of rearranged TCR beta genes was performed with a multiplex PCR assay on genomic DNA. The amplified TCR beta libraries were sequenced on the Illumina HiSeq System as 87-base-pair reads. Turning to the authors' computational methods: In a later analysis, tens of millions of unique TCR beta chains were counted across the 650 to 750 repertoires, and around 10 million of these chains were shared by at least two donors. Raw reads were error-corrected and collapsed into unique sequences with a nearest-neighbor algorithm that merged closely related sequences to remove PCR and sequencing errors. V, D and J gene segments were assigned by aligning CDR3 sequences to IMGT reference sequences. For a sequence to be retained, a match of at least six nucleotides was required to both a V gene segment and a J gene segment. A rearrangement was called productive if the CDR3 had no stop codons and remained in frame with V and J, and every other rearrangement was called non-productive. Following IMGT convention, CDR3 was defined as the stretch from the second conserved V-encoded cysteine to the conserved J-encoded phenylalanine. The earlier analysis of about 590 of the donors excluded sequences that lacked an unambiguous match to a single V gene segment. In an earlier analysis of a few hundred of the donors, a V segment was called functional when productive rearrangements were above 56.7%, and segregating when the standard deviation between donors exceeded 5%. A statistical classification framework was developed to diagnose cytomegalovirus status using the catalog of TCR beta chain sequences. In a later analysis, V and J genes were assigned by comparing TCR nucleotide sequences against IMGT/GENE-DB human TR gene sequences. In a later analysis, CDR3 sequences and most-parsimonious VDJ recombination scenarios were assigned using the TCRdist pipeline. In a later analysis, each TCR beta chain was defined by its CDR3 amino acid sequence together with its V-gene family, and reads without a unique V-gene family were excluded. As a way to deal with suspected cross-contamination and a sequencing artifact, a later analysis dropped nearly 600 nucleotide sequences that were highly shared and had low generation probability. For each public chain, a later analysis derived a clonal expansion index from normalized ranks of inferred template counts within each repertoire. A later analysis computed generation probabilities with a VDJ recombination model fitted to out-of-frame rearrangements, and checked the results against IGoR. A later analysis scored TCR-TCR, TCR-HLA and TCR-CMV co-occurrence with hypergeometric tests, applying a repertoire-size bias correction to TCR pairs. In a later analysis, false discovery rates were estimated by permuting HLA or CMV assignments 20 times. In a later analysis, co-occurring TCRs were grouped with DBSCAN, and TCRdist sequence similarity was added when clustering was performed within HLA-allele-positive subsets. Repertoires with fewer than 30,000 or more than 120,000 public chains were left out of co-occurrence clustering, as were about 5 repertoires with anomalous nucleotide sharing. Not all clones reach the TCRdb copy of this immuneACCESS table, which keeps in-frame sequences only. Checked studies attribute under half of the gap to unresolved V genes and leave the rest unexplained. That table supplies the V and J calls and clone size; D and trimming were determined from the DNA. Here the sample has some 78,000 clones; about 68% occur a single time. Clones ranked in the top ten supply approximately 9% of the sample.

A remark on this clone: The target of this receptor is not known. No much larger clonotype is one base removed from it; base qualities were not supplied.

The cohort comprised several hundred healthy bone marrow donors. Cohort members were all nominally healthy when sampled, although unrecorded immune exposures were likely present. The donor tested CMV seropositive and was one of the 289 seropositive cohort members. Each donor provided a peripheral blood sample, and peripheral blood mononuclear cells were used for TCR beta sequencing. Genomic DNA extraction from the blood cell samples was performed with the Qiagen DNeasy Blood Extraction Kit. The clonotype originates from a man between 40 and 49 years old in good health and CMV-seropositive. Sequencing was performed on PBMCs.

The nucleotide sequence reads TGTGCCAGCAGTGGAAGTACAGGGGCCAACACTGAAGCTTTCTTT. Translated, this gives CASSGSTGANTEAFF. The chain is assembled from TRBV27 and TRBJ1-1; 7 junctional bases match TRBD1. The CDR3 goes from the cysteine to the phenylalanine over 15 residues. CDR3 DNA is the only sequence kept; it has 45 bases, read in frame from the first base. Compared with germline, V lacks 5 bases and J lacks 2 bases; bases without a gene match: 8. Via the germline V gene (reference sequence), CDR1 is MNHEY and CDR2 SMNVEV.